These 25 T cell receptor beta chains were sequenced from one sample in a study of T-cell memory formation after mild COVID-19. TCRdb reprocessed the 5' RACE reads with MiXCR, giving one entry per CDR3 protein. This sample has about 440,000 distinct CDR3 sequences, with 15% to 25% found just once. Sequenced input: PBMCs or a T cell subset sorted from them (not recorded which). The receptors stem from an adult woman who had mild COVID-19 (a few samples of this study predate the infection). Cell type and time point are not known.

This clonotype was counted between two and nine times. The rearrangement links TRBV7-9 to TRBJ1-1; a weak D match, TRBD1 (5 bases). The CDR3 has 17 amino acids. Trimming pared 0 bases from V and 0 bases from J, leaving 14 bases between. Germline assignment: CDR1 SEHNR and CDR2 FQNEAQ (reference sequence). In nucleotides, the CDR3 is TGTGCCAGCAGCTTAGCCGAGACAGTCGGCATGAACACTGAAGCTTTCTTT. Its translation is CASSLAETVGMNTEAFF.

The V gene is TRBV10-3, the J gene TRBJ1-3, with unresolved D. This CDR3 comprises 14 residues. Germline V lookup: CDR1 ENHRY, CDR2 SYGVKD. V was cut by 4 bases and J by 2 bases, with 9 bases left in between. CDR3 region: CAISGPDAGNTIYF. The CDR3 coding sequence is TGTGCCATCAGTGGTCCCGATGCTGGAAACACCATATATTTT.

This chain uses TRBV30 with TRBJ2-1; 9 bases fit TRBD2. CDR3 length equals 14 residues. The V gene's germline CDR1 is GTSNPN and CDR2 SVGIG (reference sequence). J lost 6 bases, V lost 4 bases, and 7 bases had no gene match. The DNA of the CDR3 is TGTGCCTGGAAGGGGGTAGCGGGAGTCAATGAGCAGTTCTTC. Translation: CAWKGVAGVNEQFF.

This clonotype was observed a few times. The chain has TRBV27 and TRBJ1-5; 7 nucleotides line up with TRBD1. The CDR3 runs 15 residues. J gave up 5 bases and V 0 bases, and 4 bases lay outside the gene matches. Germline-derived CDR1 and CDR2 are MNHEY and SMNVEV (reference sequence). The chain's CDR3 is CASSLSTGRDQPQHF. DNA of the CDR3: TGTGCCAGCAGTTTATCGACAGGGAGGGATCAGCCCCAGCATTTT.

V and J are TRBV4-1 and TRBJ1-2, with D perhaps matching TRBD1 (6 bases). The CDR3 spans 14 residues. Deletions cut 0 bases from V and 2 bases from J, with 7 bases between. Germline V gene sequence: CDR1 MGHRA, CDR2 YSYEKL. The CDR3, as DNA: TGCGCCAGCAGCCAAGAACAGGGCAACTATGGCTACACCTTC. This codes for CASSQEQGNYGYTF.

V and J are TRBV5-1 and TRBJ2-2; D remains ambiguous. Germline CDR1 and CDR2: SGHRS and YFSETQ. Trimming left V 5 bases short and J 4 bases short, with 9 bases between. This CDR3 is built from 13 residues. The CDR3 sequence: CASSGQPTGELFF. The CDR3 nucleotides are TGCGCCAGCAGTGGGCAGCCCACCGGGGAGCTGTTTTTT.

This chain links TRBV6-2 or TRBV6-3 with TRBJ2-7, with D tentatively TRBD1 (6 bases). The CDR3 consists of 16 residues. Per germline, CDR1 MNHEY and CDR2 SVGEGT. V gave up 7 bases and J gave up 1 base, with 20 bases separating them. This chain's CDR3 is CASISRGRRRSYEQYF. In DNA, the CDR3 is TGTGCCAGCATTTCCAGGGGCAGGAGAAGGTCCTACGAGCAGTACTTC.

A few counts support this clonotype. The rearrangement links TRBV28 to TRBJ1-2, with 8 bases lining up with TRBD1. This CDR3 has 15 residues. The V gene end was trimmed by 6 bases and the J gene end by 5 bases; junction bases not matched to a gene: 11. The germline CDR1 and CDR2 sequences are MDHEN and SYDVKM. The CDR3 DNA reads TGTGCCAGCAGAAACCAGGGGGCGCTGGAGTATGGCTACACCTTC. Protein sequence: CASRNQGALEYGYTF.

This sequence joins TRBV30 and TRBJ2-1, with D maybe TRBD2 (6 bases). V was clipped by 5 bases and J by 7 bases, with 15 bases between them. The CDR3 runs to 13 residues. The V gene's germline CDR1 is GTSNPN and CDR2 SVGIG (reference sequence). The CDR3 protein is CAWGGLKTNEQFF. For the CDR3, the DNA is TGTGCCTGGGGGGGACTCAAAACTAATGAGCAGTTCTTC.

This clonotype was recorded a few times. CDR3 sequence: CASNRDTAGANVLTF. CDR3 in DNA: TGTGCCAGCAACCGGGATACGGCTGGGGCCAACGTCCTGACTTTC. This sequence joins TRBV12-3 or TRBV12-4 and TRBJ2-6; possibly TRBD2 for D (5 bases). The CDR3 totals 15 residues. The ends were cut back, 7 bases at V and 2 bases at J, with 12 bases in the middle.

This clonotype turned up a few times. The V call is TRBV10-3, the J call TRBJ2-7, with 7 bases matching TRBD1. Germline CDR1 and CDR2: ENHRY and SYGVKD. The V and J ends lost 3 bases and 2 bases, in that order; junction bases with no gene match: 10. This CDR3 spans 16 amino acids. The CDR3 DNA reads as TGTGCCATCAGTGACCTACCGGGACAGCCGACCTACGAGCAGTACTTC. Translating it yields CAISDLPGQPTYEQYF.

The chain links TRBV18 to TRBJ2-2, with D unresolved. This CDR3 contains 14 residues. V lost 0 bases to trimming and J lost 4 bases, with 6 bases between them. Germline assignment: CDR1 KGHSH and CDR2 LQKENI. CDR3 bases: TGTGCCAGCTCACCACCGACATCCACCGGGGAGCTGTTTTTT. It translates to CASSPPTSTGELFF.

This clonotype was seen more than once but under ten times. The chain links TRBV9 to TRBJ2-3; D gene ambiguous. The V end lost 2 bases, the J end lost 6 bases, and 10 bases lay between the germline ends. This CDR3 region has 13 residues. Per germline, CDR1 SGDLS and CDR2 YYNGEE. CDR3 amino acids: CASSVDGPDTQYF. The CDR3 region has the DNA TGTGCCAGCAGCGTGGACGGACCGGATACGCAGTATTTT.

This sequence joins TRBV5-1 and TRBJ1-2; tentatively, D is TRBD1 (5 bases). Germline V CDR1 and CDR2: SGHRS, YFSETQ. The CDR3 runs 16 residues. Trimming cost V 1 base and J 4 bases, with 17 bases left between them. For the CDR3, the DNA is TGCGCCAGCAGCTTGAAAGTGACGGACACCTTCTATGGCTACACCTTC. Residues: CASSLKVTDTFYGYTF.

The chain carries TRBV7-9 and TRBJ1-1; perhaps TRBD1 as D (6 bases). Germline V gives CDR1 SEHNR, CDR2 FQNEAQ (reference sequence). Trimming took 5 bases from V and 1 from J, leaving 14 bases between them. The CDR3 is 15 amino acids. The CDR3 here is CASSRRGQQNTEAFF. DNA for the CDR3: TGTGCCAGCAGCCGCCGGGGACAACAGAACACTGAAGCTTTCTTT.

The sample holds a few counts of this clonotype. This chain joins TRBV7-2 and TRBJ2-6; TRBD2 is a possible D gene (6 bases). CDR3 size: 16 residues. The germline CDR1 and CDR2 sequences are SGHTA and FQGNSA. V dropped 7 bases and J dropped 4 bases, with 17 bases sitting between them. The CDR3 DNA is TGTGCCAGCACCAAAGGAGGGGCTGGAGGGGCCAACGTCCTGACTTTC. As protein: CASTKGGAGGANVLTF.

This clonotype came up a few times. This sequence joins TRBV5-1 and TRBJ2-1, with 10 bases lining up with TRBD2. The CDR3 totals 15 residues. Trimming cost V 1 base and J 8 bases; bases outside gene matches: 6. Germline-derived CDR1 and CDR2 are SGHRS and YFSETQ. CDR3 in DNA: TGCGCCAGCAGCTTGAGACTAGCGGGTAGGGATGAGCAGTTCTTC. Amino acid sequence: CASSLRLAGRDEQFF.

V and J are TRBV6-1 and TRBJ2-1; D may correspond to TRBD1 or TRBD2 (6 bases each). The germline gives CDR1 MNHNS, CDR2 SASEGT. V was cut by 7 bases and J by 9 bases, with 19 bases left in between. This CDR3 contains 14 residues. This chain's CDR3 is CASIRTPGAAEQFF. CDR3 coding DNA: TGTGCCAGCATCAGAACCCCGGGGGCTGCTGAGCAGTTCTTC.

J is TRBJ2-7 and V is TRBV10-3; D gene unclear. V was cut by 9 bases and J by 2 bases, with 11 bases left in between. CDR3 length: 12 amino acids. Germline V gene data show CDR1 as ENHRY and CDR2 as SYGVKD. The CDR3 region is CAMPRPAYEQYF. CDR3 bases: TGTGCCATGCCTAGGCCAGCCTACGAGCAGTACTTC.

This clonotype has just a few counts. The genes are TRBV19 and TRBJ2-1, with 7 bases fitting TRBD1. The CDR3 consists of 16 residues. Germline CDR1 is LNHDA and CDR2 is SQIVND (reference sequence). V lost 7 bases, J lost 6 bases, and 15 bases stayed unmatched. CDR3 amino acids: CASKGFGTDIANEQFF. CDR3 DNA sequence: TGTGCCAGTAAGGGGTTCGGGACAGATATCGCCAATGAGCAGTTCTTC. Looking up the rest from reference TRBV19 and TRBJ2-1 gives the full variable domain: DGGITQSPKYLFRKEGQNVTLSCEQNLNHDAMYWYRQDPGQGLRLIYYSQIVNDFQKGDIAEGYSVSREKKESFPLTVTSAQKNPTAFYLCASKGFGTDIANEQFFGPGTRLTVL.

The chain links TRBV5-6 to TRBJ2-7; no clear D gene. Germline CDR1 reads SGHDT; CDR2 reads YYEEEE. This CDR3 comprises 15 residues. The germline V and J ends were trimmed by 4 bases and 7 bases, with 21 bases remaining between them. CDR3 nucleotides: TGTGCCAGCAGCCTCCAGCAGGCCCCGTTAGGGGAGCAGTACTTC. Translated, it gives CASSLQQAPLGEQYF.

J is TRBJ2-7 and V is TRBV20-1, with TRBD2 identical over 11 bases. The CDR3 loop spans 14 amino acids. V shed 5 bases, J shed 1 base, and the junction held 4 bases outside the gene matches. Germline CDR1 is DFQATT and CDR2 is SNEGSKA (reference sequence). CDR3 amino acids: CSALTSGSSYEQYF. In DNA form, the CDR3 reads TGCAGTGCTCTTACTAGCGGGAGTTCCTACGAGCAGTACTTC.

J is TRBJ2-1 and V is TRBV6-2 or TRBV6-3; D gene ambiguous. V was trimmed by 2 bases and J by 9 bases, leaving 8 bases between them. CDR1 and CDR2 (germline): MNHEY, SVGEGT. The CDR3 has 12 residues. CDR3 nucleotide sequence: TGTGCCAGCAGTTACGACGCCGGTGAGCAGTTCTTC. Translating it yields CASSYDAGEQFF.

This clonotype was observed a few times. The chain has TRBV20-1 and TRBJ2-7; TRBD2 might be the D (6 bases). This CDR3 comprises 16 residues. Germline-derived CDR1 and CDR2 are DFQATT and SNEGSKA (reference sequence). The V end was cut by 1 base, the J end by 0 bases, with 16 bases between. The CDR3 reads CSARAVLALSSYEQYF. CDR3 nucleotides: TGCAGTGCTAGAGCTGTACTAGCCCTGAGCTCCTACGAGCAGTACTTC.

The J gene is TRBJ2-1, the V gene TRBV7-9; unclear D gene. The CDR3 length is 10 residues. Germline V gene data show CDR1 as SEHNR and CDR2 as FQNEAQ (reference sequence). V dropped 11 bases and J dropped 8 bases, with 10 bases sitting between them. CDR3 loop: CALFIDEQFF. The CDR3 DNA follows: TGTGCCCTCTTTATAGATGAGCAGTTCTTC.